The clone carrying this T cell receptor beta chain was counted only a few times. The data stem from a study of T-cell reconstitution after alpha-beta-depleted transplantation in children. A library of TCRbeta sequences, prepared with unique molecular identifiers, was generated. TCRdb recomputed calls from the PCR reads with MiXCR, one row per CDR3 protein. The sample consists of about 500,000 distinct CDR3 sequences, approximately 32% of them appearing once. The sequenced sample was PBMCs from the stem cell graft donor, obtained from the stem cell graft. The receptor comes from a human donor who donated a stem cell graft to a child with aplastic anemia.

The CDR3 is CASSLDVDTNTGELFF. The CDR3 bases are TGCGCCAGCAGCTTGGACGTCGATACGAACACCGGGGAGCTGTTTTTT. This chain uses TRBV5-1 with TRBJ2-2; D remains unclear. The V and J ends lost 0 bases and 0 bases respectively, with 9 bases between them. The CDR3 length is 16 residues. Germline CDR1 is SGHRS and CDR2 is YFSETQ.